This is a list of T cell receptor beta chains from one sample in a study of long-term antiretroviral therapy in people with HIV. Profiling relied on immunoSEQ multiplex PCR, and the TCRdb table lists in-frame clones only, not all of them. Of tens of thousands of clones in the sample, 70% to 90% were seen once. This material consisted of unsorted PBMCs, taken approximately 2.9 years before starting antiretroviral therapy. All receptors come from a young woman with HIV. The CDR3 runs from the conserved cysteine through the conserved F or W. The D gene is left open where the match is weak.

d_gene: TRBD1
j_gene: TRBJ1-1
v_gene: TRBV18
CDR3nt: TGTGCCAGCTCACCCGGAGGGGGCCAGGACACTGAAGCTTTCTTT
CDR3aa: CASSPGGGQDTEAFF

d_gene: .
j_gene: TRBJ1-5
v_gene: TRBV18
CDR3nt: TGTGCCAGCTCACCACCGGGGGGAATTGGGATTCAGCCCCAGCATTTT
CDR3aa: CASSPPGGIGIQPQHF

d_gene: .
j_gene: TRBJ1-5
v_gene: TRBV2
CDR3nt: TGTGCCAGCAAAAAGGGCGCCTCAAATAGCAATCAGCCCCAGCATTTT
CDR3aa: CASKKGASNSNQPQHF

d_gene: TRBD1
j_gene: TRBJ2-1
v_gene: TRBV5-1
CDR3nt: TGCGCCAGCAGCTTGTACCGGGACAGGGGATACAATGAGCAGTTCTTC
CDR3aa: CASSLYRDRGYNEQFF

d_gene: .
j_gene: TRBJ2-5
v_gene: TRBV5-1
CDR3nt: TGCGCCAGCAGCTTGGTGCATCAAGAGACCCAGTACTTC
CDR3aa: CASSLVHQETQYF

d_gene: TRBD2
j_gene: TRBJ2-3
v_gene: TRBV27
CDR3nt: TGTGCCAGCAGTCCCAGGACTAGGACCGATACGCAGTATTTT
CDR3aa: CASSPRTRTDTQYF

d_gene: .
j_gene: TRBJ1-6
v_gene: TRBV6-4
CDR3nt: TGTGCCAGACTGACAGGTAGGTCACCCCTCCACTTT
CDR3aa: CARLTGRSPLHF

d_gene: .
j_gene: TRBJ2-2
v_gene: TRBV5-1
CDR3nt: TGCGCCAGCAGCTTCTTGACAGCGGCCGGGGAGCTGTTTTTT
CDR3aa: CASSFLTAAGELFF

d_gene: .
j_gene: TRBJ2-3
v_gene: TRBV27
CDR3nt: TGTGCCAGCGGGGGACAAGCTAGCACAGATACGCAGTATTTT
CDR3aa: CASGGQASTDTQYF

d_gene: .
j_gene: TRBJ1-2
v_gene: TRBV6-5
CDR3nt: TGTGCCAGCAAGGATAAGCTCAACTATGGCTACACCTTC
CDR3aa: CASKDKLNYGYTF